These T cell receptor beta chains were read from a single sample in a study of beta chain features in type 1 diabetes. Produced via immunoSEQ multiplex PCR; TCRdb's table is partial and in-frame only. The sample gives under 200,000 clones, about 9.8% of which show up once; roughly 2.5% is in the top ten. Sequenced: central memory CD4+ T cells from blood. These receptors were collected from a young woman in good health. CDR3s include the opening cysteine and the closing phenylalanine or tryptophan. Each record gives: D gene, V gene, clone size, J gene, CDR3 protein, CDR3 DNA. D genes are given only for firm matches. For some rows the clone size is stated as once, few or many, or as a class when expanded; others skip it.

>NA|TRBV5-4|NA|TRBJ1-2
CASSLDRTGGYTF
TGTGCCAGCAGCCTGGACCGCACGGGGGGCTACACCTTC
>NA|TRBV18|few|TRBJ2-7
CASSTGQYYEQYF
TGTGCCAGCTCAACCGGACAGTACTACGAGCAGTACTTC
>TRBD2|TRBV11-2|few|TRBJ2-1
CASSSLRSGGVYNEQFF
TGTGCCAGCAGCTCGTTAAGGAGCGGGGGGGTTTACAATGAGCAGTTCTTC
>NA|TRBV18|few|TRBJ2-5
CASSPPSEARETQYF
TGTGCCAGCTCACCTCCCTCAGAGGCTCGGGAGACCCAGTACTTC
>NA|TRBV6-5|NA|TRBJ1-2
CASSYFETPNYGYTF
TGTGCCAGCAGTTACTTCGAGACACCTAACTATGGCTACACCTTC
>NA|TRBV5-4|few|TRBJ2-2
CASSSDFGELFF
TGTGCCAGCAGCTCGGACTTCGGGGAGCTGTTTTTT
>TRBD1|TRBV6-5|NA|TRBJ1-2
CASSGTGRMKGYTF
TGTGCCAGCAGTGGGACAGGGAGGATGAAAGGCTACACCTTC
>NA|TRBV18|once|TRBJ2-1
CASSPISYNEQFF
TGTGCCAGCTCACCGATCAGCTACAATGAGCAGTTCTTC
>NA|TRBV4-2|few|TRBJ1-1
CASSPEVYYTEAFF
TGTGCCAGCAGCCCCGAGGTATATTACACTGAAGCTTTCTTT
>NA|TRBV10-2|few|TRBJ2-5
CASSEPGEKETQYF
TGCGCCAGCAGTGAACCGGGAGAAAAAGAGACCCAGTACTTC
>NA|TRBV28|few|TRBJ2-7
CASSSPSASTYEQYF
TGTGCCAGCAGTTCCCCTAGCGCCAGTACCTACGAGCAGTACTTC
>NA|TRBV7-8|few|TRBJ1-5
CASSQTRNQPQHF
TGTGCCAGCAGTCAGACAAGGAATCAGCCCCAGCATTTT
>NA|TRBV2|few|TRBJ2-1
CASSAGIVGTEQFF
TGTGCCAGCAGCGCGGGGATTGTCGGTACTGAGCAGTTCTTC
>NA|TRBV19|NA|TRBJ2-1
CASSTRASYNEQFF
TGTGCCAGTAGTACCAGGGCGTCTTACAATGAGCAGTTCTTC
>NA|TRBV18|few|TRBJ2-1
CASSAGGSSYNEQFF
TGTGCCAGCTCCGCCGGGGGAAGCTCCTACAATGAGCAGTTCTTC
>TRBD2|TRBV5-1|many|TRBJ2-3
CASSFGLAGASDTQYF
TGCGCCAGCAGCTTCGGACTAGCGGGAGCCTCAGATACGCAGTATTTT
>NA|TRBV7-2|few|TRBJ2-5
CASSSGLTETQYF
TGTGCCAGCAGCTCCGGACTAACGGAGACCCAGTACTTC
>TRBD2|TRBV29-1|NA|TRBJ2-5
CSVEAASGSLSQETQYF
TGCAGCGTTGAGGCGGCTAGCGGGAGTCTTAGCCAAGAGACCCAGTACTTC
>NA|TRBV5-6|few|TRBJ2-2
CASSLVAANTGELFF
TGTGCCAGCAGCTTGGTAGCAGCGAACACCGGGGAGCTGTTTTTT
>NA|TRBV11-2|few|TRBJ2-7
CASSPGLPSYEQYF
TGTGCCAGCAGCCCCGGACTCCCCTCCTACGAGCAGTACTTC
>NA|TRBV20-1|few|TRBJ2-7
CSAADSYEQYF
TGCAGTGCCGCGGACAGCTACGAGCAGTACTTC
>NA|TRBV7-2|NA|TRBJ2-5
CASSLGMGAQETQYF
TGTGCCAGCAGCTTAGGAATGGGGGCCCAAGAGACCCAGTACTTC